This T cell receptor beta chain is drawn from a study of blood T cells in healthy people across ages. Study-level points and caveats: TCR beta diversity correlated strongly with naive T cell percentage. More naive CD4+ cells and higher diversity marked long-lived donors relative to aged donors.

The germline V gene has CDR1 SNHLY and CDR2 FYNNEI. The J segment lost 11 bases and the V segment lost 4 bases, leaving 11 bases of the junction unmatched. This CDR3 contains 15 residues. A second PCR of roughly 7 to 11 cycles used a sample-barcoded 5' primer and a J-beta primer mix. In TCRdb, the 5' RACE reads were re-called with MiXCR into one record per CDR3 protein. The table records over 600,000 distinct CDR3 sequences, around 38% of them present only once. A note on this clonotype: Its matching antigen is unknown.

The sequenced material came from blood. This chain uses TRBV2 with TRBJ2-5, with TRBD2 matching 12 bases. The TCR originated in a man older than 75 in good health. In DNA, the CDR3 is TGTGCCAGCAGTGCTAGCGGGAGGGTGAACAATGAGCAGTACTTC. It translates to CASSASGRVNNEQYF.